This T cell receptor beta chain was profiled in a study of PD-1 blockade in classical Hodgkin lymphoma. Overall study results and limits: Compared with healthy donors, newly diagnosed patients reportedly showed lower baseline TCR diversity. Patients were excluded if nivolumab began under 1 year after ASCT (the autologous transplant).

The method was immunoSEQ multiplex PCR; TCRdb's version includes in-frame clones alone and lacks a portion of them. The sample includes about 21,000 clones, 65% to 75% of them seen just once. Every patient had relapsed following autologous stem cell transplantation, and cohorts differed in brentuximab vedotin exposure. By its share, this clone is medium-sized. Its specificity is unknown. Germline lookup yields CDR1 SNHLY and CDR2 FYNNEI. Trimming cost V 2 bases and J 0 bases, with 10 bases left between them. This CDR3 region has 15 residues. The chain employs TRBV2 and TRBJ1-2; TRBD1 is a possible D gene (5 bases). This TCR derives from a human donor with classical Hodgkin lymphoma. Sample: peripheral blood mononuclear cells (PBMCs), taken at baseline. The CDR3 DNA reads TGTGCCAGCAGTGAACCCCGGGGGGCTAACTATGGCTACACCTTC. Translation gives CASSEPRGANYGYTF.